This T cell receptor (beta chain) was recorded in a study of OX40 agonist ivuxolimab in advanced cancers. Study context: Ivuxolimab was administered intravenously to patients at 0.01 to 10 mg/kg every 2 weeks. Males comprised 82.7% of the group, whose mean age was roughly 64 years (range 23 to 79). Study-wide results and limits: Researchers did not establish what antigens the expanded peripheral T cells target. CD8+ T cells (on average) carried more expanded clones than CD4+ T cells.

This clone was picked up a small number of times. The antigen remains undetermined. Other DNA sequences within the sample encode an identical CDR3. Generated by immunoSEQ multiplex PCR, the TCRdb table keeps only in-frame clones and is missing some. The sample includes just over 80,000 clones, around 86% of them seen just once. Deletions cut 2 bases from V and 1 base from J, with 3 bases between. Germline V lookup: CDR1 SGDLS, CDR2 YYNGEE. This CDR3 spans 12 amino acids. The sample was CD4+ or CD8+ T cells sorted from blood, taken in a trial of the OX40 agonist ivuxolimab. This chain uses TRBV9 with TRBJ1-2; D remains unclear. The TCR sequence derives from an adult with an advanced solid tumor such as melanoma, head and neck, liver or kidney cancer. The CDR3 DNA reads as TGTGCCAGCAGCGTTAGTAACTATGGCTACACCTTC. Its protein is CASSVSNYGYTF.